This paragraph reports one T cell receptor (beta chain). As yet, its antigen is unknown. The data originate from a study of T cell repertoires in cytomegalovirus infection. Regarding the study as a whole: There were carriers of CMV plus the relevant HLA, and cumulative public TCR beta family frequency identified them.

The CDR3 runs to 20 residues. Unmatched junction bases numbered 13, after V lost 4 bases and J lost 4 bases. In germline, CDR1 is LGHDT, CDR2 YNNKEL (reference sequence). MiXCR was run by TCRdb on the reads, yielding one entry per CDR3 protein. This sample carries around 71,000 distinct CDR3 sequences, roughly 40% of them seen once, and the ten largest clones take over 90%. Source: CD8+ T cells from cultured PBMCs, taken from culture after CMV antigen stimulation. The genes are TRBV3-1 and TRBJ2-1; TRBD2 matches 16 bases. The receptor's source is a human donor in good health (CMV status not recorded). Some clones in this sample may be carry-over from other donors' samples. The CDR3 bases are TGTGCCAGCAGCCTCCCGGGAGGGACTAGCGGGGGGGCCGGGTACAATGAGCAGTTCTTC. Its translation is CASSLPGGTSGGAGYNEQFF.